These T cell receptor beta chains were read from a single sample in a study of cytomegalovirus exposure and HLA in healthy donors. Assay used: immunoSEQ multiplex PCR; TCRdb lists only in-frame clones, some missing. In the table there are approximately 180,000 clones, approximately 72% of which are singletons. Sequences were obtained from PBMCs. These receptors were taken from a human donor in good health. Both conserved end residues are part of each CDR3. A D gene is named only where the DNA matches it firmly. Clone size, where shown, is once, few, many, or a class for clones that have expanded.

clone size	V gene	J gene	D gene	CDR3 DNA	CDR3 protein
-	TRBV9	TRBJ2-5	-	TGTGCCAGCAGCGTTGTGGGCAGGGCACAAGAGACCCAGTACTTC	CASSVVGRAQETQYF
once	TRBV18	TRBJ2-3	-	TGTGCCAGCTCACTATCTCCCACAGATACGCAGTATTTT	CASSLSPTDTQYF
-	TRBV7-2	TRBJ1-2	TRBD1	TGTGCCAGCAGCTTATTCGGACAGGAGCTTAACTATGGCTACACCTTC	CASSLFGQELNYGYTF
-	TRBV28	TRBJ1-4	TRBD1	TGTGCCAGCAGAACAGGGGGGGAAAAACTGTTTTTT	CASRTGGEKLFF
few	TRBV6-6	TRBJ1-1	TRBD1	TGTGCCAGCAGTTACTCGCGACAGGGTGAAGCTTTCTTT	CASSYSRQGEAFF
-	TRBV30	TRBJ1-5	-	TGTGCCTGGAGTGTACAGACAAGCAATCAGCCCCAGCATTTT	CAWSVQTSNQPQHF
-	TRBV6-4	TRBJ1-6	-	TGTGCCAGCAGTCAGGAGGGGTCCGGTTCACCCCTCCACTTT	CASSQEGSGSPLHF
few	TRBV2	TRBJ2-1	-	TGTGCCAGCTGCGGGCAGGGGGCGGGGGATGAGCAGTTCTTC	CASCGQGAGDEQFF
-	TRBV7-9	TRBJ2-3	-	TGTGCCAGCAGCCACCTGGGAGCGGATACCACAGATACGCAGTATTTT	CASSHLGADTTDTQYF
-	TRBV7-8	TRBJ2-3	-	TGTGCCAGCAGCTTAAGCATGGAGGATACGCAGTATTTT	CASSLSMEDTQYF
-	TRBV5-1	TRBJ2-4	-	TGCGCCAGCAGCTCAGGGGATTCAAACATTCAGTACTTC	CASSSGDSNIQYF
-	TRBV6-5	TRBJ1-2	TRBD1	TGTGCCAGCAGTAGGGCCGGGACAGGGCTTTCTGGCTACACCTTC	CASSRAGTGLSGYTF
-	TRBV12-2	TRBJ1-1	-	TGTGCAAGTCGTCCTCACATTCGGGTCACTGAAGCTTTCTTT	CASRPHIRVTEAFF
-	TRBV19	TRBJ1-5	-	TGTGCCAGTAGTATGGCCTGGTGGGAGACTAGCAATCAGCCCCAGCATTTT	CASSMAWWETSNQPQHF
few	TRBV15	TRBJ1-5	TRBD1	TGTGCCACCAGCAGAGGTATCCTCGGGGACAGGGCAGATCAGCCCCAGCATTTT	CATSRGILGDRADQPQHF
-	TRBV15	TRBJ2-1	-	TGTGCCACCAGCAGTCCCGGGACACCAGGAACGGCAAGGGATGAGCAGTTCTTC	CATSSPGTPGTARDEQFF
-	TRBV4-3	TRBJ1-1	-	TGCGCCAGCAGCCAAGATAAAACCGGTATCGAAGCTTTCTTT	CASSQDKTGIEAFF
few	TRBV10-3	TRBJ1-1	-	TGTGCCATCGGTTCGGGGAACACTGAAGCTTTCTTT	CAIGSGNTEAFF
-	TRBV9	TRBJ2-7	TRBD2	TGTGCCAGCAGCGTATTCGGTCAGGGAGGGGACGAGCAGTACTTC	CASSVFGQGGDEQYF
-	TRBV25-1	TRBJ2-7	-	TGTGCCTCAGGCGGGGTGGGCGAGCAGTACTTC	CASGGVGEQYF
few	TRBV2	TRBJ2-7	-	TGTGCCAGCAGTAAAGGGAGTTACGAGCAGTACTTC	CASSKGSYEQYF
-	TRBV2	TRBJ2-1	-	TGTGCCAGCAGTATTCCCACAAGCTCCTACAATGAGCAGTTCTTC	CASSIPTSSYNEQFF
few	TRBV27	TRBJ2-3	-	TGTGCCAGCAGTTTACAGGACAACCAGCGCACAGATACGCAGTATTTT	CASSLQDNQRTDTQYF
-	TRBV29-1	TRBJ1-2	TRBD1	TGCAGCGTTGTACAGGGGTTTGACTACACCTTC	CSVVQGFDYTF
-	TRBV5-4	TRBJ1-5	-	TGTGCCAGCAGCCTCGGAGGAAGCAATCAGCCCCAGCATTTT	CASSLGGSNQPQHF
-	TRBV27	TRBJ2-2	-	TGTGCCACCAAAGACCGGGACACTTTCACGGATGAGGCCGGGGAGCTGTTTTTT	CATKDRDTFTDEAGELFF
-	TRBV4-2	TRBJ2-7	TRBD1	TGTGCCAGCAGCCAAGAGACTCCGGGACAGGGGTTGGGGGAGCAGTACTTC	CASSQETPGQGLGEQYF
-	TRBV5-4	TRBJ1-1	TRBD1	TGTGCCAGCAGCCGAGGGGGACAGGGAAGGGGCACTGAAGCTTTCTTT	CASSRGGQGRGTEAFF
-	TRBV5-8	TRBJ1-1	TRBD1	TGTGCCAGCAGCTTGGCCCTTCAGGGACAGAGGACTGAAGCTTTCTTT	CASSLALQGQRTEAFF
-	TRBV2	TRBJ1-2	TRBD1	TGTGCCAGCAGTAGAGAAGGAGGACAGGGGAGAGGCTACCCCTTC	CASSREGGQGRGYPF